This record concerns one TCR beta chain sequence. The antigen this receptor binds is unknown. The record has no base qualities; no much larger clone is one base away. The record originates from a study of a mutant IDH1 vaccine in newly diagnosed glioma listed by TCRdb under 2021. The study in broad terms: Eight vaccinations were administered to patients in weeks 1, 3, 5, 7, 11, 15, 19 and 23, corresponding to visits V03 through V10. Vaccination was initiated 4-6 weeks after radiotherapy alone, or concurrently with temozolomide cycles in the chemotherapy-containing groups. Of the 30 or so patients who were treated, around 62% were male and roughly 38% were female, and the mean age was about 37 years. Prior to enrollment, standard therapy consisting of radiotherapy alone, temozolomide alone, or radiochemotherapy with temozolomide had been administered to patients, with the combination being received by most patients. Peripheral blood was collected at six visits: V03 (baseline), V05, V07, V10, V12 and V13. For exploratory analyses, longitudinal TCRB deep sequencing was carried out in roughly 23 treated patients wherever samples were available. Findings and caveats that apply to the study as a whole: PBMC samples for TCRB deep sequencing were selected based on availability. Vaccine-induced immune responses across multiple MHC alleles were detected in 85% to 95% of patients. It was noted by the authors that analyses of patient blood samples could not be reproduced owing to sample limitations. Changes in the top peripheral T cell clonotypes picked up by TCRB sequencing did not appear to be linked to pseudoprogression.

The time point tag for this specimen amounts to: week 5, during vaccination. A 20-mer mutant IDH1 peptide at 300 micrograms in Montanide made up each vaccine dose, which was injected subcutaneously together with topical imiquimod. The donors had newly diagnosed IDH1-mutant astrocytomas of WHO grade 3 or 4 that showed loss of nuclear ATRX. The samples were drawn from NOA16, a multicentre, single-arm, open-label phase I trial in Germany that tested a mutant IDH1 peptide vaccine in humans for the first time. The DNeasy Blood and Tissue Kit was used to extract genomic DNA from EDTA blood for TCRB sequencing. Preparation of the library involved the immunoSEQ multiplex PCR assay. Rearranged TCR beta chain sequences were amplified using the hsTCRB Kit according to the manufacturer's protocol. Sequencing of TCRB libraries was carried out on an Illumina MiSeq. The authors' pipeline ran thus. The kit vendor's proprietary platform handled demultiplexing, trimming and gene mapping. In TCRdb, the immuneACCESS table is reduced to in-frame sequences with V and J assigned. These tables do not hold every clone; where another copy was compared, an unresolved V gene accounts for under half, and the others remain unexplained. Clone size and the V and J calls come from that table; the DNA yielded D and trimming. This sample gives about 53,000 clones in total; around 84% of them show up just once. The ten largest clones add up to 7% to 8.5% of the sample.

This sample comprised PBMCs, obtained from a glioma patient whose treatment included an IDH1 peptide vaccine. This clonotype was sampled from a woman between 45 and 65 years old with glioma.

The DNA sequence is as follows: TGTGCCAGCAGCCCGGAGCAGGGTGGTAACACCATATATTTT. It specifies CASSPEQGGNTIYF. The chain couples TRBV7-3 to TRBJ1-3, and the D gene may be TRBD1, 5 bases matching. From its cysteine to its phenylalanine, the CDR3 spans 14 amino acids. Of all the DNA, just the CDR3 is kept, 42 bases in frame from base 1. Between the V and J ends, shortened by 5 bases and 7 bases respectively, the junction contains 15 bases. For CDR1 and CDR2, the germline V gene lists SGHTA and FQGTGA.